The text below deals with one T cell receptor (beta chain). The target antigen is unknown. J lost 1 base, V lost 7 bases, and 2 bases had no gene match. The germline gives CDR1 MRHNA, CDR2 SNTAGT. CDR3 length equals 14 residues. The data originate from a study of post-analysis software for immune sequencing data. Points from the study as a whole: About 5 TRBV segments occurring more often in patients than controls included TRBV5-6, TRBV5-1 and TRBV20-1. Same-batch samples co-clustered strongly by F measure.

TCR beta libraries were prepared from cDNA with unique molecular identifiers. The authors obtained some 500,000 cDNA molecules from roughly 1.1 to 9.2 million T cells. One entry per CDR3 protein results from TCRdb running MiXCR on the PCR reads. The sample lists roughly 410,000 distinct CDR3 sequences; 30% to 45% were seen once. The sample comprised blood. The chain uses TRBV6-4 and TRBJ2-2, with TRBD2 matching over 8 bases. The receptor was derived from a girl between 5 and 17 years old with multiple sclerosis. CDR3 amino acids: CASKSGRNTGELFF. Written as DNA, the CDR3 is TGTGCCAGCAAAAGCGGGAGGAACACCGGGGAGCTGTTTTTT.